The T cell receptor (beta chain) under discussion was sequenced for a study of response to subunit inactivated influenza vaccine. Germline V gene sequence: CDR1 SNHLY, CDR2 FYNNEI. V shed 10 bases, J shed 7 bases, and the junction held 11 bases outside the gene matches. The CDR3 is made up of 15 amino acids. MiXCR, applied by TCRdb to the RT-PCR reads, yields one record per CDR3 protein. The sample includes roughly 500,000 distinct CDR3 sequences, about 15% seen only once; the top ten take 3%. The table lists this clonotype with a few counts. Antigen unknown. Whole-study findings and limits: Few additional T cells are recruited per seasonal influenza vaccination, authors suggested.

The gene calls are TRBV2 and TRBJ2-5, with 14 bases matching TRBD2. Sequences were derived from CD4+ T cells sorted from PBMCs, sampled less than 30 months after vaccination. The sequence was collected from a man between 50 and 75 years old who received an inactivated influenza vaccine. CDR3 DNA: TGTGCCACCTCTCAGGGACTAGCGGGAGCAGGGACCCAGTACTTC. Translated, it gives CATSQGLAGAGTQYF.